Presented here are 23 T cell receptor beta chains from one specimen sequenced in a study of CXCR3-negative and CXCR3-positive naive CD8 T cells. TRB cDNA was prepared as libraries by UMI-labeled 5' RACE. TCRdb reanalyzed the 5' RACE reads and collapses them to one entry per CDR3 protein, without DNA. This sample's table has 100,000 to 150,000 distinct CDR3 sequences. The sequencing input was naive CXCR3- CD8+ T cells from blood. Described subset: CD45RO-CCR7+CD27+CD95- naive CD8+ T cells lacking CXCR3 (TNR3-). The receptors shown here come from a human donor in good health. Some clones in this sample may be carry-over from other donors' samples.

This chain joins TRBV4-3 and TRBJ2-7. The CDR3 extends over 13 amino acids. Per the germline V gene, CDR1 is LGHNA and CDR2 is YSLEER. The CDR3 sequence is CASSQWVAYEQYF.

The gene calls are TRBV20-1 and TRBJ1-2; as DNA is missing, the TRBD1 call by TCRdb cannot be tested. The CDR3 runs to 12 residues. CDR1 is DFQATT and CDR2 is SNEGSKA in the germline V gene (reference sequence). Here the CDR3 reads CSARGGRDGYTF.

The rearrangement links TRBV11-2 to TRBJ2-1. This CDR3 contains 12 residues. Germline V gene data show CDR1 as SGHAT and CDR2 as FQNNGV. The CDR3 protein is CASSWTVDEQFF. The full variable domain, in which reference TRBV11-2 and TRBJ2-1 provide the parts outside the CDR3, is EAGVAQSPRYKIIEKRQSVAFWCNPISGHATLYWYQQILGQGPKLLIQFQNNGVVDDSQLPKDRFSAERLKGVDSTLKIQPAKLEDSAVYLCASSWTVDEQFFGPGTRLTVL.

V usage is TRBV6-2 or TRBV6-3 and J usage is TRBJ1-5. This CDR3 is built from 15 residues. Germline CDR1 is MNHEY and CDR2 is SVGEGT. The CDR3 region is CASTSSPWSNQPQHF.

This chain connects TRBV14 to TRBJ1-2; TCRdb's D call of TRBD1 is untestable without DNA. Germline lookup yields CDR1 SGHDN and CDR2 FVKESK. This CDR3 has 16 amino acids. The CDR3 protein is CASSQEQGVISYGYTF.

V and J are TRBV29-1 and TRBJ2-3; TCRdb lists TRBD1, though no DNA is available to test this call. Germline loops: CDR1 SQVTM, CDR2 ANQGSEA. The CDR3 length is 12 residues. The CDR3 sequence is CSVERGADTQYF.

The CDR3 is CASSFWTSGGQETQYF. This rearrangement joins TRBV28 to TRBJ2-5; TCRdb outputs TRBD2, but without DNA this stays unchecked. The CDR3 is 16 residues long. Germline values: CDR1 MDHEN, CDR2 SYDVKM.

CDR3 region: CASSLGPNSPYEQYF. V usage is TRBV7-8 and J usage is TRBJ2-7; TCRdb gives TRBD1 as the D gene, but with no DNA this cannot be confirmed. The CDR3 totals 15 residues. Germline CDR1 is SGHVS and CDR2 is FQNEAQ.

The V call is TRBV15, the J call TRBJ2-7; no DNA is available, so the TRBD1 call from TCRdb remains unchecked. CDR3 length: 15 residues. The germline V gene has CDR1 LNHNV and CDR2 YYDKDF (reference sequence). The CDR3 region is CATSSYPPGGTEQYF.

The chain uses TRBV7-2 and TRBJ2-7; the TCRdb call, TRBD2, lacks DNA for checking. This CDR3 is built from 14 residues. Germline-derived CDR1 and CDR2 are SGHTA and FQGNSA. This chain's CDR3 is CASSRREGPGEQYF.

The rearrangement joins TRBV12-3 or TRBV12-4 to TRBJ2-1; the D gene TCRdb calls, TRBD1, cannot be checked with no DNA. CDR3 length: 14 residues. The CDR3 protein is CASSWGQRYNEQFF.

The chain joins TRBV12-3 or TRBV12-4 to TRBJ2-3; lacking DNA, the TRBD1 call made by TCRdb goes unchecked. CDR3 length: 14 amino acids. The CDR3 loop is CASHGQGGTDTQYF.

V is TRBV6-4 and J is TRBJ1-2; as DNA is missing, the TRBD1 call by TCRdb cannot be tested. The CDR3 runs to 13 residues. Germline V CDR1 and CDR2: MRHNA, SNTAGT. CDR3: CASSGSPRGGYTF.

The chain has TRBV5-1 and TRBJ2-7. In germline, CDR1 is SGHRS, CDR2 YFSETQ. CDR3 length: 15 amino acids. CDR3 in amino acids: CASSFTGGSSYEQYF.

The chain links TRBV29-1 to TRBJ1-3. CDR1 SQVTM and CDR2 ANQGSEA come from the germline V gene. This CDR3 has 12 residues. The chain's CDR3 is CSVEDLGNTIYF.

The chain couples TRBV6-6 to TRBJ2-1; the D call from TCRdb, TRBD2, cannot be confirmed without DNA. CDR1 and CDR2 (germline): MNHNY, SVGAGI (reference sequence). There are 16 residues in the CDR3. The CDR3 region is CASSYLLAGNYNEQFF.

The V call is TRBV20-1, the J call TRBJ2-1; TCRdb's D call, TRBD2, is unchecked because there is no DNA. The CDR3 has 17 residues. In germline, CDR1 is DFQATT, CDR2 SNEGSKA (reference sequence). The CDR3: CSARVPRAGDSYNEQFF.

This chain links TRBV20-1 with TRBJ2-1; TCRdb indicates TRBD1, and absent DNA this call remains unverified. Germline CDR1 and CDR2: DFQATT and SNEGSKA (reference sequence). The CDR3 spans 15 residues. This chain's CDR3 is CSASLRRQGAGEQFF.

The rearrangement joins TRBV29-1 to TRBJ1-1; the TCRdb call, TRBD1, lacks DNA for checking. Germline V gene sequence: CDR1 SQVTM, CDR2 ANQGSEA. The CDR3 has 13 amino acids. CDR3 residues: CSAGTGGFTEAFF.

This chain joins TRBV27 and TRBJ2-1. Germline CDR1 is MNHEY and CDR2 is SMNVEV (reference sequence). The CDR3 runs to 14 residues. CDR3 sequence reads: CASRRGDSYNEQFF.

The CDR3 region is CASSQDLGAPYEQYF. The V call is TRBV4-2, the J call TRBJ2-7; absent DNA, TCRdb's TRBD2 call cannot be checked. CDR3 length: 15 residues. Germline loops: CDR1 LGHNA, CDR2 YNFKEQ.

CDR3: CASSQDSGGAGYEQYF. The V gene is TRBV4-3, the J gene TRBJ2-7; the TRBD2 assignment by TCRdb is unverifiable without DNA. Germline loops: CDR1 LGHNA, CDR2 YSLEER. The CDR3 consists of 16 residues.

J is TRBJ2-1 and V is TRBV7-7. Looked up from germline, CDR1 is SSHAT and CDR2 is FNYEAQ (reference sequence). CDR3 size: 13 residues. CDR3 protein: CASSPTFSNEQFF.